This is a list of T cell receptor beta chains from one sample in a study of blood T cell repertoires in COVID-19. Profiling relied on immunoSEQ multiplex PCR, and the TCRdb table lists in-frame clones only, not all of them. The repertoire has some 77,000 clones, roughly four fifths of them found once; the top ten carry roughly 22%. The sequenced sample consisted of peripheral blood. These receptors were collected from a woman in her 70s with acute or convalescent COVID-19. Both conserved end residues are part of each CDR3. The D gene is left open where the match is weak. Clone sizes are given selectively: once, few, many, or a class where the clone is expanded.

cdr3_nt cdr3_aa d_call cdr3_length clone_size j_call v_call
TGCAGCGTCACAAGGGAGGCGGGATTGAGCACAGATACGCAGTATTTT CSVTREAGLSTDTQYF NA 16 few TRBJ2-3 TRBV29-1
TGTGCCAGCAGTACTAGGGCTTATAGCAATCAGCCCCAGCATTTT CASSTRAYSNQPQHF NA 15 once TRBJ1-5 TRBV6-1
TGCAGCGTCGCCCGGGACAGATTGAACACTGAAGCTTTCTTT CSVARDRLNTEAFF TRBD1 14 NA TRBJ1-1 TRBV29-1
TGTGCCAGCAGCCAAGATCCCAGCGGGAGTAGGTATGAGCAGTTCTTC CASSQDPSGSRYEQFF TRBD2 16 NA TRBJ2-1 TRBV3-1/TRBV3-2
TGTGCCAGCAGCCCAAACCGGGGAGTCGGAGATACGCAGTATTTT CASSPNRGVGDTQYF NA 15 NA TRBJ2-3 TRBV11-2
TGTGCCAGCAGCCAAGTGGGGAGGTTTGCCACGCAGTATTTT CASSQVGRFATQYF NA 14 once TRBJ2-3 TRBV3-1/TRBV3-2
TGTGCCAGCATCAGGGCATCGGACAGGGTAACTTTCTTT CASIRASDRVTFF TRBD1 13 NA TRBJ1-1 TRBV28
TGTGCCAGCTCTGCCCAAGGACAGGGGGTGCGTGGCTACACCTTC CASSAQGQGVRGYTF TRBD1 15 NA TRBJ1-2 TRBV7-3
TGCGCCAGCACCACCACGGGTGGTAATGGCTACACCTTC CASTTTGGNGYTF NA 13 NA TRBJ1-2 TRBV4-1
TGTGCCAGCAGTTTTGGGGCTAGGAGGGCAGGCGGGCGGGATACGCAGTATTTT CASSFGARRAGGRDTQYF NA 18 NA TRBJ2-3 TRBV27
TGTGCCAGCCAGGGTCCACTTCCCAATGAGCAGTTCTTC CASQGPLPNEQFF NA 13 NA TRBJ2-1 TRBV27